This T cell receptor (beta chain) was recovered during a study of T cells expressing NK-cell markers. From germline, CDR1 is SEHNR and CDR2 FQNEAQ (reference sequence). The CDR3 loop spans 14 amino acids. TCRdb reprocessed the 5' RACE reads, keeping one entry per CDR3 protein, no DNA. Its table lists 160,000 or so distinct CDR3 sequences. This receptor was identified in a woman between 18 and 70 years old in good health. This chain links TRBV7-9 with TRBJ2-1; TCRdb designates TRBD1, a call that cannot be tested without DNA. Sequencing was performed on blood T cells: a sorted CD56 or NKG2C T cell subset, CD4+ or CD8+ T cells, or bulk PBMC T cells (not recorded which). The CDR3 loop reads CASSPRGFGNEQFF. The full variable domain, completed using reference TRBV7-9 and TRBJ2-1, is DTGVSQNPRHKITKRGQNVTFRCDPISEHNRLYWYRQTLGQGPEFLTYFQNEAQLEKSRLLSDRFSAERPKGSFSTLEIQRTEQGDSAMYLCASSPRGFGNEQFFGPGTRLTVL.